This T cell receptor beta chain comes out of a study of shared clonotypes between healthy human individuals (dated by TCRdb to 2020 to 2021). General notes on the study: The cohort included a few men and two women between 18 and 49 years of age. The study deeply sequenced blood TCR repertoires of about five healthy adults to estimate repertoire size and the extent of clonotype sharing between individuals. For each donor, CD4 naive and CD4 memory were each run on three plates, CD8 naive on two plates, and CD8 memory on one plate. Per donor, leukapheresis produced somewhere between about 0.9 and 10 billion PBMCs. To increase sequencing depth and limit assay-specific biases, TCR repertoire library preparation and sequencing were carried out by different laboratories using diverse techniques. Summary of the overall study and its limitations: Pairwise subsampling led to the expectation that sequencing depth would affect the degree of clonotype sharing among donors. Across a few donors, approximately 5% of naive CD4, 3.5% of naive CD8, roughly 2.2% of memory CD4, and over 0.35% of memory CD8 clonotypes were shared. Larger estimated clonotype richness was generally found for naive subsets than for memory subsets. Because the study included only a small number of donors, the genetic and exposure-history diversity represented was limited. Even with the large sequencing depth, rarefaction of the sorted-subset datasets indicated that sequencing was incomplete. Sampling was restricted to blood, and TCR repertoires in tissue are likely to differ from TCR repertoires in blood. Compared with non-shared clonotypes, clonotypes shared by all four sorted-subset donors had higher generation probabilities.

In regard to this clone: What antigen it recognizes has not been identified. Within one base of it there is no much larger clone, and no base qualities were kept. Other DNA sequences from this sample encode an identical CDR3 as well.

The donors were healthy, HIV-negative adults who had no recently reported acute infections or vaccinations. Every donor was a Caucasian adult residing in Nashville, Tennessee, USA. CD4+ T cells were enriched through magnetic negative selection, after which naive cells were positively selected on CD45RA and the remaining negative fraction served as the memory subset. After blood collection by leukapheresis, PBMCs were isolated using Ficoll-Histopaque density gradient centrifugation and then cryopreserved in the vapor phase of liquid nitrogen. Analytical flow cytometry was used to check the purity and quantity of each magnetically sorted T cell population. Genomic DNA was isolated from each sorted fraction and quantified by UV absorbance on a Nanodrop 2000c. Using the deep immunoSEQ assay, multiplex PCR amplified TCR CDR3 regions from genomic DNA. Extracted genomic DNA from each cell subset was spread evenly across all wells of several immunoSEQ 96-well plates, with each plate serving as a replicate. Each replicate PCR for sorted subsets received around 200 ng genomic DNA, equal to about 30,000 T cell genomes. Purified libraries were measured with a Qubit 3.0 fluorometer, size-checked on a Bioanalyzer 2100, and measured again with the KAPA Library Quantification kit. A separate single-read 150-cycle Illumina NextSeq 550 flow cell was used to sequence each immunoSEQ 96-well plate. On the authors' methods: Because the immunoSEQ output held only junctional sequences and lacked quality scores, the filtering could not match the filtering applied to full-length reads. Sequences were annotated with PyIR, a Python wrapper for IgBLAST v1.9, using IMGT germline references to assign V/J genes and CDR3. Reads were filtered out if the reads had weak V/J assignments (E-value above 1e-6), no CDR3, stop codons, out-of-frame junctions, or ambiguous translated residues. A V3J clonotype was defined by an identical inferred V gene, J gene, and CDR3 amino acid sequence. To compute the percentage overlap between repertoires, the number of shared unique clonotypes was divided by the size of the smaller repertoire. Repertoire richness was assessed with RTK rarefaction, the Chao1 estimator, and Recon v2.1 estimates of unobserved clonotypes. Generation probabilities for all TCRbeta clonotypes obtained by the gDNA method from four donors were computed using OLGA. Held by TCRdb, this immuneACCESS table contains in-frame sequences only and omits some clones. Under half of the omission traces to an unresolved V gene where checked; the cause of the rest is unknown. That table gives V, J and clone size, and the DNA gave D and trimming. In all, the sample holds approximately 2.1 million clones, and over 85% of those were seen once. The biggest ten clones account for about 0.39% of the sample.

The germline V gene specifies SGDLS as CDR1 and YYNGEE as CDR2. Inclusive of the bounding cysteine and phenylalanine, the CDR3 is 13 residues long. Only the CDR3 DNA is retained, 39 bases long and in frame from the first base. V sheds 0 bases and J sheds 5 bases, leaving 8 bases between their ends. The TCR comes from a man younger than 30 in good health. Some clones in this sample may be carry-over from other donors' samples. Here the chain combines TRBV9 and TRBJ2-5, with the D gene not clear enough to name. Sequences were obtained from naive CD4+ T cells from PBMCs. Read against the paper, the sample's cell subset or site label means: CD45RA+ positively selected. The CDR3 corresponds to CASSVGLGETQYF. In nucleotide form, the sequence is TGTGCCAGCAGCGTAGGCCTGGGGGAGACCCAGTACTTC.